This TCR beta chain originates from a study of T cell responses to AZD1222 COVID-19 vaccine. General study results and limits: Nearly half of spike-specific TCRs reportedly target unmutated variant regions. No day 14 peak samples; only post-peak repertoires were characterized.

Points on this clone: Its antigen is still unknown.

V was clipped by 3 bases and J by 8 bases, with 16 bases between them. The CDR3 contains 15 residues. Germline CDR1 and CDR2: LNHDA and SQIVND (reference sequence). Produced via immunoSEQ multiplex PCR; TCRdb's table is partial and in-frame only. The sample consists of more than 85,000 clones, 84% of them appearing once. This receptor was obtained from an adult who received the AZD1222 COVID-19 vaccine. The material was peripheral blood, obtained 28 days after the second AZD1222 dose. The chain uses TRBV19 and TRBJ1-4; D perhaps matches TRBD1 (5 bases). The CDR3 loop is CASSISGLKGEKLFF. As DNA, the CDR3 is TGTGCCAGTAGTATTTCCGGCCTCAAGGGGGAAAAACTGTTTTTT.